The rows below give T cell receptor beta chains drawn from one sample of a study of blood T cell repertoires in COVID-19. Produced via immunoSEQ multiplex PCR; TCRdb's table is partial and in-frame only. The sample has more than 50,000 clones, around 83% seen once. The sample consisted of peripheral blood. Receptor source: a woman aged 55-75 years with acute or convalescent COVID-19. Each CDR3 is given with its conserved first and last residue. The D gene is left open where the match is weak.

CDR3 DNA: TGTGCCAGCAGCCGCGATCAGGGGGGTGGATTCACTGAAGCTTTCTTT; CDR3 protein: CASSRDQGGGFTEAFF; D gene: TRBD1; V gene: TRBV3-1/TRBV3-2; J gene: TRBJ1-1
CDR3 DNA: TGTGCCAGTAGCCGCCGGGGGGACGGCGGAAGGGGAACAGATACGCAGTATTTT; CDR3 protein: CASSRRGDGGRGTDTQYF; D gene: TRBD2; V gene: TRBV19; J gene: TRBJ2-3
CDR3 DNA: TGTGCCAGCAGTTCGACAGGGGATGAGAACACTGAAGCTTTCTTT; CDR3 protein: CASSSTGDENTEAFF; D gene: TRBD1; V gene: TRBV27; J gene: TRBJ1-1
CDR3 DNA: TGTGCCATCAGTGGACAGGGGTCCAACACTGAAGCTTTCTTT; CDR3 protein: CAISGQGSNTEAFF; D gene: TRBD1; V gene: TRBV10-3; J gene: TRBJ1-1
CDR3 DNA: TGTGCCAGCAGTTCAGGACAGGGGATCACTGAAGCTTTCTTT; CDR3 protein: CASSSGQGITEAFF; D gene: TRBD1; V gene: TRBV2; J gene: TRBJ1-1
CDR3 DNA: TGTGCCAGCTCACCGGGACAGGGGAATGGCTACACCTTC; CDR3 protein: CASSPGQGNGYTF; D gene: TRBD1; V gene: TRBV18; J gene: TRBJ1-2
CDR3 DNA: TGTGCCAGCAGCTATCAGGGCGGACACACTGAAGCTTTCTTT; CDR3 protein: CASSYQGGHTEAFF; D gene: -; V gene: TRBV7-9; J gene: TRBJ1-1
CDR3 DNA: TGTGCCAGCGGCGGGAGGAATGAGCAGTTCTTC; CDR3 protein: CASGGRNEQFF; D gene: TRBD2; V gene: TRBV6-5; J gene: TRBJ2-1
CDR3 DNA: TGTGCCAGCAGCTTAGAGTCGACTAGCACAGATACGCAGTATTTT; CDR3 protein: CASSLESTSTDTQYF; D gene: -; V gene: TRBV7-6; J gene: TRBJ2-3
CDR3 DNA: TGCGCCAGCAGCCCCGGGACAGGGGGGATAGAGACCCAGTACTTC; CDR3 protein: CASSPGTGGIETQYF; D gene: TRBD1; V gene: TRBV4-1; J gene: TRBJ2-5
CDR3 DNA: TGTGCCAGCAGCCCAGCATCACTAGCGGGCCAAGAGACCCAGTACTTC; CDR3 protein: CASSPASLAGQETQYF; D gene: TRBD2; V gene: TRBV11-1; J gene: TRBJ2-5
CDR3 DNA: TGTGCCAGTAGTATCCGGGACAGCTCTGGAAACACCATATATTTT; CDR3 protein: CASSIRDSSGNTIYF; D gene: TRBD1; V gene: TRBV19; J gene: TRBJ1-3
CDR3 DNA: TGCGCCAGCGGATTCAGGGGGCAGGCTTACGAGCAGTACTTC; CDR3 protein: CASGFRGQAYEQYF; D gene: TRBD1; V gene: TRBV5-1; J gene: TRBJ2-7
CDR3 DNA: TGTGCCAGCAGCCAAGGTATTTCGGTCGATCAGCCCCAGCATTTT; CDR3 protein: CASSQGISVDQPQHF; D gene: -; V gene: TRBV4-2; J gene: TRBJ1-5